A single sample gave rise to the 7 T cell receptor beta chains below, sequenced in a study of cytomegalovirus exposure and HLA in healthy donors. Vbeta (60) and Jbeta (13) primers were used in the PCR. The repertoire was sequenced with immunoSEQ multiplex PCR; TCRdb's copy has only in-frame clones and lacks some. The top ten clones hold 6.5% to 8.5% of a sample with about 110,000 clones, over 75% of them seen once. Sequencing used PBMCs. The receptors come from a young man in good health and CMV-seropositive.

The chain is built from TRBV2 and TRBJ1-6; D not resolved. Germline V gives CDR1 SNHLY, CDR2 FYNNEI. The ends were cut back, 6 bases at V and 9 bases at J, with 9 bases in the middle. This CDR3 has 12 residues. CDR3 region: CASRAGSSPLHF. CDR3 nucleotides: TGTGCCAGCAGGGCAGGTAGTTCACCCCTCCACTTT.

The V and J genes are TRBV27 and TRBJ1-1; 7 bases match TRBD1. CDR3 length: 13 amino acids. Germline CDR1 and CDR2: MNHEY and SMNVEV (reference sequence). Trimming cost V 6 bases and J 5 bases; bases outside gene matches: 6. CDR3 in amino acids: CASRERGRTEAFF. The CDR3 region has the DNA TGTGCCAGCAGGGAAAGGGGGCGGACTGAAGCTTTCTTT.

A single count supports this clone. The chain uses TRBV6-5 and TRBJ1-6, with TRBD1 matching over 11 bases. V was clipped by 4 bases and J by 10 bases; unmatched bases: 9. CDR3 length: 16 amino acids. Germline assignment: CDR1 MNHEY and CDR2 SVGAGI. Here the CDR3 DNA reads TGTGCCAGCAGTTCAACCCCGGGACAGGGGGGCTCACCCCTCCACTTT. This sequence encodes CASSSTPGQGGSPLHF.

The chain combines TRBV18 with TRBJ2-7, with D possibly TRBD1 on 5 matching bases. V dropped 2 bases and J dropped 2 bases, with 13 bases sitting between them. The CDR3 consists of 15 residues. Germline CDR1 and CDR2: KGHSH and LQKENI. Here the CDR3 reads CASSPGAGTTYEQYF. For the CDR3, the DNA is TGTGCCAGCTCACCAGGGGCCGGCACCACCTACGAGCAGTACTTC.

This sequence joins TRBV18 and TRBJ1-6; 10 bases are shared with TRBD1. CDR1 is KGHSH and CDR2 is LQKENI in the germline V gene. V lost 5 bases to trimming and J lost 7 bases; unmatched junction nucleotides: 2. The CDR3 runs to 14 residues. The CDR3 DNA reads as TGTGCCAGCTCAGGACAGGGGGGGAATTCACCCCTCCACTTT. Translating it yields CASSGQGGNSPLHF.

The gene calls are TRBV10-3 and TRBJ1-1; TRBD1 matches at 7 bases. The germline CDR1 and CDR2 sequences are ENHRY and SYGVKD. The CDR3 totals 18 residues. Losses at the gene ends were 4 bases for V and 5 bases for J; bases not matched to a gene: 19. The CDR3 loop reads CAISGDRSKQGLGTEAFF. The CDR3 DNA reads TGTGCCATCAGTGGGGACAGATCAAAGCAGGGTTTGGGAACTGAAGCTTTCTTT.

The chain recombines TRBV30 with TRBJ2-6; D is ambiguous. Germline loops: CDR1 GTSNPN, CDR2 SVGIG (reference sequence). Trimming took 0 bases from V and 0 from J, leaving 6 bases between them. The CDR3 loop spans 15 amino acids. The CDR3 nucleotides read TGTGCCTGGAGTGTCGGTAGCTCTGGGGCCAACGTCCTGACTTTC. Its translation is CAWSVGSSGANVLTF.